These 20 T cell receptor beta chains were sequenced from one sample in a study of blood T cell repertoires in COVID-19. TCRdb keeps only in-frame clones here, not all; method: immunoSEQ multiplex PCR. The sample lists about 240,000 clones; approximately 78% were seen once. The sequenced material came from peripheral blood. The receptors here all came from a woman aged 60-70 years with active or convalescent COVID-19.

The chain links TRBV6-5 to TRBJ1-4, with 11 positions matching TRBD1. The CDR3 totals 15 residues. Trimming cost V 1 base and J 10 bases; bases outside gene matches: 5. The germline gives CDR1 MNHEY, CDR2 SVGAGI. CDR3 bases: TGTGCCAGCAGTTACTTAGAGGACAGGGGGCGAAAACTGTTTTTT. It yields the protein CASSYLEDRGRKLFF.

The gene calls are TRBV18 and TRBJ1-2; 8 bases line up with TRBD1. Trimming took 7 bases from V and 8 from J; bases not matched to a gene: 6. The CDR3 loop spans 12 amino acids. Germline lookup yields CDR1 KGHSH and CDR2 LQKENI. As DNA, the CDR3 is TGTGCCAGCTTCCCAGGGGGCGGGGGCTACACCTTC. Its protein product is CASFPGGGGYTF. Together with reference TRBV18 and TRBJ1-2, the CDR3 gives the full variable domain: NAGVMQNPRHLVRRRGQEARLRCSPMKGHSHVYWYRQLPEEGLKFMVYLQKENIIDESGMPKERFSAEFPKEGPSILRIQQVVRGDSAAYFCASFPGGGGYTFGSGTRLTVV.

The chain recombines TRBV19 with TRBJ2-1; 10 bases are shared with TRBD1. The CDR3 loop spans 15 amino acids. Germline CDR1 LNHDA, CDR2 SQIVND (reference sequence). The J segment lost 6 bases and the V segment lost 5 bases, leaving 7 bases of the junction unmatched. This chain's CDR3 is CASSDRDRGGNEQFF. The CDR3 DNA follows: TGTGCCAGTAGTGACCGGGACAGGGGTGGCAATGAGCAGTTCTTC.

The table lists this clone with a count of one. The V gene is TRBV5-6, the J gene TRBJ1-2; 8 bases line up with TRBD1. V dropped 4 bases and J dropped 6; count of bases not matched to a gene: 5. This CDR3 contains 13 residues. Germline CDR1 is SGHDT and CDR2 is YYEEEE. CDR3 DNA: TGTGCCAGCAGCCCTTGGACAGGGAATGGCTACACCTTC. It codes for CASSPWTGNGYTF.

V usage is TRBV19 and J usage is TRBJ1-1, with a weak D call TRBD1 (6 bases). Trimming left V 5 bases short and J 1 base short, with 17 bases between. Germline V gene sequence: CDR1 LNHDA, CDR2 SQIVND (reference sequence). The CDR3 consists of 16 residues. In DNA form, the CDR3 reads TGTGCCAGTAGTCTTCACCACAGGGTTTCGAACACTGAAGCTTTCTTT. As protein: CASSLHHRVSNTEAFF.

This chain connects TRBV6-1 to TRBJ2-5; 8 nucleotides match TRBD2. V was pared by 2 bases and J by 5 bases, with 10 bases of the junction left unmatched. The CDR3 length is 16 residues. The germline CDR1 and CDR2 sequences are MNHNS and SASEGT. Here the CDR3 reads CASSESPGGPRETQYF. The CDR3 region has the DNA TGTGCCAGCAGTGAATCCCCGGGGGGGCCAAGGGAGACCCAGTACTTC.

The rearrangement links TRBV30 to TRBJ1-3; D ambiguous. Germline values: CDR1 GTSNPN, CDR2 SVGIG (reference sequence). V was clipped by 2 bases and J by 0 bases, with 8 bases between them. This CDR3 contains 14 residues. CDR3 residues: CAWSIGLSGNTIYF. The DNA for the CDR3 is TGTGCCTGGAGTATAGGACTCTCTGGAAACACCATATATTTT.

The rearrangement joins TRBV29-1 to TRBJ1-3, with D possibly being TRBD1 (5 bases). This CDR3 region has 17 residues. The V gene lost 2 bases and the J gene lost 0 bases, with 17 bases spanning the gap. Germline CDR1 reads SQVTM; CDR2 reads ANQGSEA. The CDR3 sequence: CSVELGATSYSGNTIYF. The CDR3 nucleotides are TGCAGCGTTGAATTAGGGGCGACATCTTACTCTGGAAACACCATATATTTT.

The J gene is TRBJ2-1, the V gene TRBV29-1; TRBD2 is a possible D gene (5 bases). Germline loops: CDR1 SQVTM, CDR2 ANQGSEA. Trimming removed 6 bases at V and 4 bases at J, with 16 bases between. The length of the CDR3 is 14 residues. CDR3 DNA: TGCAGCGTCCAAACGGGGATCGGGTACAATGAGCAGTTCTTC. Amino acid sequence: CSVQTGIGYNEQFF.

This rearrangement joins TRBV30 to TRBJ1-6; possibly TRBD1 for D (6 bases). Per the germline V gene, CDR1 is GTSNPN and CDR2 is SVGIG (reference sequence). The V end lost 4 bases, the J end lost 7 bases, and 14 bases lay between the germline ends. This CDR3 has 14 residues. The CDR3 bases are TGTGCCTGGACCAGGGGAATTGTAAATTCACCCCTCCACTTT. Its translation is CAWTRGIVNSPLHF.

The chain recombines TRBV4-3 with TRBJ2-1, with D tentatively TRBD2 (6 bases). Trimming took off 0 bases at V and 4 bases at J, with 22 bases between the two ends. The CDR3 is made up of 19 amino acids. Per germline, CDR1 LGHNA and CDR2 YSLEER. CDR3 DNA sequence: TGCGCCAGCAGCCAAGATTACCTCCGCGGCTGGCTAGCGTACAATGAGCAGTTCTTC. The encoded protein is CASSQDYLRGWLAYNEQFF.

The chain joins TRBV5-1 to TRBJ1-2; TRBD1 might be the D (5 bases). The ends were cut back, 4 bases at V and 1 base at J, with 8 bases in the middle. The CDR3 extends over 13 amino acids. Germline CDR1 is SGHRS and CDR2 is YFSETQ. In DNA form, the CDR3 reads TGCGCCAGCAGCCAGGACAATAACTATGGCTACACCTTC. Translation gives CASSQDNNYGYTF.

This chain links TRBV2 with TRBJ2-7; D gene ambiguous. Deletions cut 7 bases from V and 1 base from J, with 11 bases between. This CDR3 has 13 residues. Germline V CDR1 and CDR2: SNHLY, FYNNEI. Here the CDR3 DNA reads TGTGCCAGCACTCCGGTCGGGTCCTACGAGCAGTACTTC. Its protein is CASTPVGSYEQYF.

As concerns this clone: Other nucleotide sequences in the sample specify the same CDR3. This sequence joins TRBV9 and TRBJ1-2; 9 bases map to TRBD1. The CDR3 covers 14 residues. After removal of 3 bases from V and 2 bases from J, the junction contained 2 bases not matched to a gene. Germline V CDR1 and CDR2: SGDLS, YYNGEE. The CDR3 reads CASSAGQGNYGYTF. CDR3 in DNA: TGTGCCAGCAGCGCAGGACAGGGGAACTATGGCTACACCTTC.

The table lists this clone with a count of one. V is TRBV6-6 and J is TRBJ1-1; TRBD1 agrees at 9 bases. The germline gives CDR1 MNHNY, CDR2 SVGAGI (reference sequence). This CDR3 is 14 amino acids long. Trimming took 4 bases from V and 4 from J; bases not matched to a gene: 4. CDR3 coding DNA: TGTGCCAGCAGTTCACGGGACAGGGCCACTGAAGCTTTCTTT. Translated, it gives CASSSRDRATEAFF.

The rearrangement joins TRBV6-1 to TRBJ2-7; TRBD1 agrees at 7 bases. The germline CDR1 and CDR2 sequences are MNHNS and SASEGT. The V segment lost 2 bases and the J segment 6 bases; nucleotides outside the gene matches: 10. This CDR3 has 15 amino acids. The CDR3 spells CASSELTGKSSEQYF. The CDR3 region has the DNA TGTGCCAGCAGTGAATTGACAGGGAAAAGCTCCGAGCAGTACTTC.

The chain recombines TRBV5-1 with TRBJ2-7; 8 bases line up with TRBD1. The CDR3 contains 14 residues. The junction had 10 bases not matched to a gene; V was cut back by 4 bases and J by 7 bases. Germline V CDR1 and CDR2: SGHRS, YFSETQ. This CDR3 is CASSVTGGIREQYF. The CDR3 bases are TGCGCCAGCAGCGTTACAGGGGGGATCCGGGAGCAGTACTTC.

This clone was detected many times. The V gene is TRBV11-3, the J gene TRBJ2-1, with 8 bases identical to TRBD1. Germline-derived CDR1 and CDR2 are SGHNT and YENEEA. The V gene end was trimmed by 1 base and the J gene end by 5 bases; junction bases not matched to a gene: 7. This CDR3 comprises 16 residues. The CDR3 spells CASSLAGQGTHNEQFF. CDR3 nucleotides: TGTGCCAGCAGCTTAGCCGGACAGGGCACCCACAATGAGCAGTTCTTC. Full variable domain (outside the CDR3, taken from reference TRBV11-3 and TRBJ2-1): EAGVVQSPRYKIIEKKQPVAFWCNPISGHNTLYWYLQNLGQGPELLIRYENEEAVDDSQLPKDRFSAERLKGVDSTLKIQPAELGDSAVYLCASSLAGQGTHNEQFFGPGTRLTVL.

This rearrangement joins TRBV3-1 (or the pseudogene TRBV3-2) to TRBJ2-1; tentatively, D is TRBD2 (5 bases). The germline CDR1 and CDR2 sequences are LGHDT and YNNKEL (reference sequence). The CDR3 totals 15 residues. V was trimmed by 4 bases and J by 5 bases, leaving 15 bases between them. The CDR3 loop is CASSPLVLANNEQFF. The CDR3, as DNA: TGTGCCAGCAGCCCCCTAGTGCTAGCAAACAATGAGCAGTTCTTC.

The chain joins TRBV6-5 to TRBJ2-5, with D possibly TRBD1 on 6 matching bases. The CDR3 contains 13 residues. Trimming removed 7 bases from V and 5 bases from J, with 14 bases in between. Germline-derived CDR1 and CDR2 are MNHEY and SVGAGI. The CDR3 DNA is TGTGCCAGCAAGAAACAGGGTCTGGAGACCCAGTACTTC. This sequence encodes CASKKQGLETQYF.